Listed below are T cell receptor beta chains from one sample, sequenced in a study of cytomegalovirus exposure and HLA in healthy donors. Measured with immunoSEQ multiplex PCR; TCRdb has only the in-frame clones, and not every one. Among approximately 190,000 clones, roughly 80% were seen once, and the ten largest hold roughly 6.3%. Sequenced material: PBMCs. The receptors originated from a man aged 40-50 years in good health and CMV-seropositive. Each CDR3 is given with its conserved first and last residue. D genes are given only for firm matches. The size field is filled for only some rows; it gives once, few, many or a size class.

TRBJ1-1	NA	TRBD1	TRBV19	CASIATGWLGEAFF	TGTGCCAGTATCGCGACAGGGTGGTTAGGTGAAGCTTTCTTT
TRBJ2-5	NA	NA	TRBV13	CASSLRETQYF	TGTGCCAGCAGCTTACGGGAGACCCAGTACTTC
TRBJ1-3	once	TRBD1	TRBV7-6	CASSSGQGAFGNTIYF	TGTGCCAGCAGCTCCGGACAGGGGGCTTTTGGAAACACCATATATTTT
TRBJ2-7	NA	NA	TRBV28	CASTAVGGATYEQYF	TGTGCCAGCACCGCAGTGGGGGGGGCCACCTACGAGCAGTACTTC
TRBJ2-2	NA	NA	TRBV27	CASSPGFRELFF	TGTGCCAGCAGTCCAGGGTTTCGGGAGCTGTTTTTT
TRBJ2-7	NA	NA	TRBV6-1	CASSRGAQGSYEQYF	TGTGCCAGCAGTAGGGGGGCACAGGGGTCCTACGAGCAGTACTTC
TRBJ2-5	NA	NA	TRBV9	CASSVGAGPPMSTTQYF	TGTGCCAGCAGCGTAGGGGCGGGCCCTCCCATGTCTACCACCCAGTACTTC
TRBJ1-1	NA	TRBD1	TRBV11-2	CASSSDRVNTEAFF	TGTGCCAGCAGCTCGGACAGGGTGAACACTGAAGCTTTCTTT
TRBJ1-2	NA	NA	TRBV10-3	CAISENQGTGGYTF	TGTGCCATCAGTGAGAACCAGGGGACGGGTGGCTACACCTTC
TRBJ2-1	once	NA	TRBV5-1	CASSWRSSYNEQFF	TGCGCCAGCAGCTGGCGGTCGTCGTACAATGAGCAGTTCTTC
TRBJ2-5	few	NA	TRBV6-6	CASRAGSQETQYF	TGTGCCAGCAGGGCAGGGTCCCAAGAGACCCAGTACTTC
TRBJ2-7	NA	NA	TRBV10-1	CASSEFFAGSYEQYF	TGCGCCAGCAGTGAGTTTTTTGCAGGCTCCTACGAGCAGTACTTC
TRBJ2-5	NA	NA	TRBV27	CASTPRGSDKETQYF	TGTGCCAGCACCCCTAGGGGCTCAGATAAAGAGACCCAGTACTTC
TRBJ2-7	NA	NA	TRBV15	CATSGRDSTYEQYF	TGTGCCACCAGCGGGCGGGACAGCACCTACGAGCAGTACTTC
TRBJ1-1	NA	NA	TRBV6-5	CASKDWGDAEAFF	TGTGCCAGCAAGGACTGGGGGGACGCTGAAGCTTTCTTT
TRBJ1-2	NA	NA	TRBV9	CASSGTVFYGYTF	TGTGCCAGCAGCGGGACAGTTTTCTATGGCTACACCTTC
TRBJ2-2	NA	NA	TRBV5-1	CASSSEGSTGELFF	TGCGCCAGCAGCTCAGAAGGGAGCACCGGGGAGCTGTTTTTT
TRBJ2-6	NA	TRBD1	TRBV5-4	CASSAPGQAGANVLTF	TGTGCCAGCAGCGCTCCGGGACAGGCTGGGGCCAACGTCCTGACTTTC
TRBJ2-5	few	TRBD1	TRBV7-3	CASSKQGAKQETQYF	TGTGCCAGCAGCAAACAGGGGGCTAAACAAGAGACCCAGTACTTC
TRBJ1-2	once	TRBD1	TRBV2	CASRGDPGQGAFRGYTF	TGTGCCAGCAGGGGCGATCCGGGACAGGGGGCGTTTAGGGGCTACACCTTC
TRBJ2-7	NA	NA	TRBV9	CASSVDPGAYEQYF	TGTGCCAGCAGCGTTGATCCAGGGGCCTACGAGCAGTACTTC
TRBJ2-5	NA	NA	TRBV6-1	CASSEAGQYQETQYF	TGTGCCAGCAGTGAGGCGGGACAGTACCAAGAGACCCAGTACTTC
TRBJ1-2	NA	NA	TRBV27	CASSLSNSWGYTF	TGTGCCAGCAGTCTAAGCAACAGTTGGGGCTACACCTTC
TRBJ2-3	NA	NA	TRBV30	CAWTPSSTDTQYF	TGTGCCTGGACCCCTTCTAGCACAGATACGCAGTATTTT
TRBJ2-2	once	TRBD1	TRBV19	CASRDRGRGTGELFF	TGTGCCAGTAGAGACAGGGGGCGCGGCACCGGGGAGCTGTTTTTT